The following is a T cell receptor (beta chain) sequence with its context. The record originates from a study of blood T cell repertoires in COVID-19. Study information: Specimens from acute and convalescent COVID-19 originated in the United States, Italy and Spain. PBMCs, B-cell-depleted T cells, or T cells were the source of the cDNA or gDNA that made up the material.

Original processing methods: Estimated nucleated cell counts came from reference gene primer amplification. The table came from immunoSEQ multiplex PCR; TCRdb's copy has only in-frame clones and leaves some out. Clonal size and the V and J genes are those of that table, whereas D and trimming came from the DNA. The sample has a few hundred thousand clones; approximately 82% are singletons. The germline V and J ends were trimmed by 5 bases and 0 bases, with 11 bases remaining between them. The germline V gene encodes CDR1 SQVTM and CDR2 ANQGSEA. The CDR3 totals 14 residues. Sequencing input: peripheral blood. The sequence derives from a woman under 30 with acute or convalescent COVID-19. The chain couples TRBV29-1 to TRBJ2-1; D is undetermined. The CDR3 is CSVRSGFSYNEQFF. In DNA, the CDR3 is TGCAGCGTTCGCAGTGGTTTCTCCTACAATGAGCAGTTCTTC.